This TCR beta chain was captured by sequencing in a study of early stage breast cancer tumors. Whole-study context: Seven or eight ER+/PR+/HER2- tumors were invasive ductal; four were invasive lobular.

Clones were read by immunoSEQ multiplex PCR, and TCRdb kept only the in-frame ones, dropping some. The sample has about 72,000 clones, roughly 84% seen once. This CDR3 contains 17 residues. The J segment lost 9 bases and the V segment lost 2 bases, leaving 13 bases of the junction unmatched. Germline V CDR1 and CDR2: ENHRY, SYGVKD. The sample consisted of blood. The chain recombines TRBV10-3 with TRBJ1-6; 7 nucleotides line up with TRBD1. The TCR was taken from a person between 55 and 70 years old with breast cancer. CDR3 coding DNA: TGTGCCATCAGTGAGACCGCAGGACAGGCGGGGGGTTCACCCCTCCACTTT. As protein: CAISETAGQAGGSPLHF.